This TCR beta chain derives from a study of tumor-infiltrating lymphocytes in primary liver carcinoma. Investigators took RNA and DNA out together from roughly 21-30 mg of unsorted bulk tissue. Samples came from superior, inferior, lateral poles and tumor centre. The CDR3 spans 16 residues. V lost 6 bases to trimming and J lost 9 bases, with 21 bases between them. Constant-region priming of around 490 ng total RNA yielded TCR beta cDNA. Libraries of TCR beta came from three nested multiplex PCR rounds with slightly modified ARM-PCR. Two initial PCR rounds of approximately 10 cycles each paired TRBV1-TRBV30 forward primers with a C-beta reverse primer. From the multiplex PCR reads, TCRdb called clonotypes with MiXCR, one entry per CDR3 protein. The top ten hold around 38% of the sample, which has tens of thousands of distinct CDR3 sequences, approximately 74% seen once. As concerns this clonotype: What it binds is not known.

Overall study findings and caveats: Blood fell significantly below tumors in its top-250-clone fraction (p = 0.039). Overlap in tumor-adjacent and tumor-blood pairs fell below that of tumor region pairs.

J is TRBJ1-6 and V is TRBV12-3 or TRBV12-4; the D is unclear. The specimen was liver tumor tissue from sampling region 4. Subset: tumor region T4, right-lateral pole. This clonotype originated in a man in his forties with primary liver carcinoma and hepatitis B virus infection. The CDR3 reads CASSQDSFSSISPLHF. The CDR3 coding sequence is TGTGCCAGCAGCCAAGACTCTTTTTCTAGTATTTCACCCCTCCACTTT.